This T cell receptor (beta chain) was recorded in a study of T cells after yellow fever vaccination. Background on the study: SMART-Seq v4 Ultra Low Input prepared the low-cell-number fractions.

Study-wide results and caveats: The booster saw the reappearance of most primary-vaccination clones (approximately 96% CD4, 80% to 90% CD8). The CD4 compartment and the CD8 compartment contained a small share of clonotypes in common.

Deletions cut 6 bases from V and 3 bases from J, with 9 bases between. CDR1 is SNHLY, CDR2 FYNNEI, per germline. This CDR3 has 14 residues. Researchers made TCR cDNA using 5'RACE template switching, and this step added a universal primer site and UMIs. MiXCR was run by TCRdb on the 5' RACE reads, yielding one entry per CDR3 protein. The data hold about 220,000 distinct CDR3 sequences, with approximately 3% observed a single time. This clonotype was seen a few times. Its antigen is currently unknown. The chain joins TRBV2 to TRBJ2-6; D is perhaps TRBD2 (5 bases). The sample here was CD4+ T cells sorted from PBMCs, taken 10 days after the yellow fever booster vaccination. This sequence originates from a man between 18 and 29 years old who received the YFV17D yellow fever vaccine. The CDR3 loop is CASRRAVGANVLTF. In DNA form, the CDR3 reads TGTGCCAGCAGGCGGGCAGTTGGGGCCAACGTCCTGACTTTC.